This TCR beta chain was identified during a study of cytotoxic CD8 clonotypes in ibrutinib-treated CLL. Across the study: Response samples were taken after a median approximately 13 months of treatment, range 6 to 36.

Profiled with immunoSEQ multiplex PCR; TCRdb holds only in-frame clones, not every one. Among about 89,000 clones listed, around 73% were seen once. Around 2 micrograms of genomic DNA (from cryopreserved PBMCs) were used for TCR beta libraries. With V trimmed by 5 bases and J by 0 bases, 2 bases remained unmatched. CDR1 and CDR2 from the germline V gene are PRHDT and FYEKMQ (reference sequence). CDR3 length equals 15 residues. The study, taken as a whole, reports: Under treatment, the uncommon public clonotypes either contracted or remained stable. Upon ibrutinib response clonality rose, and upon progression it fell back toward baseline.

This clone was found once. What it recognizes is unknown. Possible read error: a much larger clone is one base away. Sequencing used PBMCs, obtained after 12 months of ibrutinib treatment. The TCR comes from a human donor with chronic lymphocytic leukemia. The chain employs TRBV13 and TRBJ2-3; TRBD2 agrees at 10 bases. CDR3 bases: TGTGCCAGCAGCGCTAGCGGGGGAAGCACAGATACGCAGTATTTT. Protein product: CASSASGGSTDTQYF.